The sequence of this T cell receptor (beta chain) was determined in a study of blood T cell repertoires in COVID-19. About the study: Both acute and convalescent COVID-19 samples were obtained from the United States, Italy and Spain. T cells, B-cell-depleted T cells, or PBMCs supplied cDNA or gDNA.

Authors' processing steps: Quantification of nucleated cells was approximated via reference gene primer amplification. The assay was immunoSEQ multiplex PCR, and TCRdb's table has in-frame clones only and misses some. V and J calls plus clone size are reproduced from that table; the DNA served to infer D and trimming. This sample yields 120,000 to 150,000 clones, of which about 74% are seen a single time; approximately 16% belongs to the top ten. The CDR3 has 12 amino acids. Between the trimmed V and J ends, which lost 2 bases and 4 bases, there was a span of 3 bases. CDR1 is SGHAT and CDR2 is FQNNGV in the germline V gene.

The chain joins TRBV11-2 to TRBJ1-3, with no clear D. The specimen sequenced was peripheral blood. The receptor's source is a man between 45 and 60 years old with acute or convalescent COVID-19. CDR3: CASSLPGNTIYF. CDR3 bases: TGTGCCAGCAGCTTACCGGGAAACACCATATATTTT.